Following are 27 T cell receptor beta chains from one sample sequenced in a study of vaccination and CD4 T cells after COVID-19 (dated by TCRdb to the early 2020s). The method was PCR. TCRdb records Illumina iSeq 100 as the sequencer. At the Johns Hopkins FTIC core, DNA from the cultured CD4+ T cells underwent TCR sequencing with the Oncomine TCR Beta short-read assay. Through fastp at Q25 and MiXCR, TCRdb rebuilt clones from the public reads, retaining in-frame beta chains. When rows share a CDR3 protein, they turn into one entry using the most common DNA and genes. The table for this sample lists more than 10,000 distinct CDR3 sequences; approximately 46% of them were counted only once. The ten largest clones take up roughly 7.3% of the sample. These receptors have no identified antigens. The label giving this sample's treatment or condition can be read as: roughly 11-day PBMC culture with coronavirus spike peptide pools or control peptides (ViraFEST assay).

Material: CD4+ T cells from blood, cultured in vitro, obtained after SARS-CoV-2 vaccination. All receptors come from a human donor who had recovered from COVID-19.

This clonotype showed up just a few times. The CDR3 is CASSLFPAPEQYF. Written as DNA, the CDR3 is TGTGCCAGCAGTTTATTTCCAGCTCCCGAGCAGTACTTC. V and J are TRBV12-3 or TRBV12-4 and TRBJ2-7; D gene uncertain. V lost 2 bases and J 6 bases, leaving 11 bases between the germline ends. This CDR3 has 13 residues.

The CDR3 coding sequence is TGTGCCATCAGCATGCTAGCGGGAGAGAGAAATGAGCAGTTCTTC. It codes for CAISMLAGERNEQFF. The chain recombines TRBV10-3 with TRBJ2-1; 10 bases line up with TRBD2. CDR3 size: 15 residues. CDR1 ENHRY and CDR2 SYGVKD come from the germline V gene. V lost 6 bases, J lost 7 bases, and 9 bases stayed unmatched.

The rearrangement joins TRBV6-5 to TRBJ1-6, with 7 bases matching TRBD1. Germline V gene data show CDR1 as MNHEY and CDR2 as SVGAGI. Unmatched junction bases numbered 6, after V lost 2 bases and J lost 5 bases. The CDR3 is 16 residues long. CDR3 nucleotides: TGTGCCAGCAGTTACGGAGGGGACAGAAATAATTCACCCCTCCACTTT. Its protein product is CASSYGGDRNNSPLHF.

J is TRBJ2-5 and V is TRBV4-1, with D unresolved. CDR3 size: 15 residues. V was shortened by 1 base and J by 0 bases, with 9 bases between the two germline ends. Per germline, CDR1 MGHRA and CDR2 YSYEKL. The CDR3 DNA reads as TGCGCCAGCAGCCAAGTACCCACGTACCAAGAGACCCAGTACTTC. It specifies CASSQVPTYQETQYF.

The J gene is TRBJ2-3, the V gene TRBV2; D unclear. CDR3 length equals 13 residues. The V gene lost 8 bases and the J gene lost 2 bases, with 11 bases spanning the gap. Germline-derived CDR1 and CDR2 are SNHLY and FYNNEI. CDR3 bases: TGTGCCAGCCAAGATGCATTCACAGATACGCAGTATTTT. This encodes CASQDAFTDTQYF. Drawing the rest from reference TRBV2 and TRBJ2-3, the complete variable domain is EPEVTQTPSHQVTQMGQEVILRCVPISNHLYFYWYRQILGQKVEFLVSFYNNEISEKSEIFDDQFSVERPDGSNFTLKIRSTKLEDSAMYFCASQDAFTDTQYFGPGTRLTVL.

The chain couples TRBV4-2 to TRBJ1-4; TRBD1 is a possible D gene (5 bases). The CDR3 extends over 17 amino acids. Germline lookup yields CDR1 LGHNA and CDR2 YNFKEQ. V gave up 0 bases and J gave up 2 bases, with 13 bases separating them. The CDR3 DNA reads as TGTGCCAGCAGCCAAGAAGGAGGGCAGGGTACTAATGAAAAACTGTTTTTT. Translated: CASSQEGGQGTNEKLFF.

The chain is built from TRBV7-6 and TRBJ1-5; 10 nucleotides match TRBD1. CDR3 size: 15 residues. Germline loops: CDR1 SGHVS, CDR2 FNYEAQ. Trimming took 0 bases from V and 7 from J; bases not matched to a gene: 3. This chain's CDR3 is CASSLAGTGEQPQHF. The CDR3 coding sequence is TGTGCCAGCAGCTTAGCAGGGACAGGGGAACAGCCCCAGCATTTT.

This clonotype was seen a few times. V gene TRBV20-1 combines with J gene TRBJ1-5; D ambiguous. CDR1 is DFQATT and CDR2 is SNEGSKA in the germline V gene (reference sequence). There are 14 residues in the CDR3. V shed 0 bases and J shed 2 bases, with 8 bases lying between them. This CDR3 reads CSARDPEGNQPQHF. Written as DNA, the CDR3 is TGCAGTGCTAGAGATCCGGAGGGCAATCAGCCCCAGCATTTT.

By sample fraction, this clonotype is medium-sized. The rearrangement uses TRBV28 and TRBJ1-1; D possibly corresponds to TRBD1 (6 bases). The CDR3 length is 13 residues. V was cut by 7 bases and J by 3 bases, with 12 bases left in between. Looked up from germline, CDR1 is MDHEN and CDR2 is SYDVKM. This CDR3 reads CASTDGGHTEAFF. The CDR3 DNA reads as TGTGCCAGCACGGACGGGGGGCACACTGAAGCTTTCTTT.

The CDR3 reads CASSPTQGAGELFF. DNA for the CDR3: TGTGCCAGCAGTCCTACCCAGGGGGCCGGGGAGCTGTTTTTT. The rearrangement joins TRBV27 to TRBJ2-2, with 7 bases that match TRBD1. The CDR3 runs to 14 residues. The V and J ends lost 5 bases and 6 bases, in that order; junction bases with no gene match: 6. Per the germline V gene, CDR1 is MNHEY and CDR2 is SMNVEV (reference sequence).

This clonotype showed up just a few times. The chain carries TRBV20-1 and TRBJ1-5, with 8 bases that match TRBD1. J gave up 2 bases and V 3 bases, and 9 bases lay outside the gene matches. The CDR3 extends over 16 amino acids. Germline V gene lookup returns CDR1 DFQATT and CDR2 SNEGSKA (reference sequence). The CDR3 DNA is TGCAGTGCTAGGGACAGGGACTTGGTAGGCAATCAGCCCCAGCATTTT. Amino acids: CSARDRDLVGNQPQHF.

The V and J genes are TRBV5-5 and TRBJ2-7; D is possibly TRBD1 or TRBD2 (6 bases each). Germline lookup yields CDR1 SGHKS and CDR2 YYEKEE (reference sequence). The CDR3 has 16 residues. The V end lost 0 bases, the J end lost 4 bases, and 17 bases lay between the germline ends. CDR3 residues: CASSLGPSGARYEQYF. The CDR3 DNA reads TGTGCCAGCAGCTTGGGACCGTCGGGGGCTAGGTACGAGCAGTACTTC.

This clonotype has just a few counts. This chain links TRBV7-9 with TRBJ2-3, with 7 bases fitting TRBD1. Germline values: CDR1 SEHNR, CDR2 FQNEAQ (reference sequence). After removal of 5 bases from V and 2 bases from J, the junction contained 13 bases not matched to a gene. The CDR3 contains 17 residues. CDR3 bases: TGTGCCAGCAGCCCCCGTCCCAAGGGGGCACACACAGATACGCAGTATTTT. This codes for CASSPRPKGAHTDTQYF.

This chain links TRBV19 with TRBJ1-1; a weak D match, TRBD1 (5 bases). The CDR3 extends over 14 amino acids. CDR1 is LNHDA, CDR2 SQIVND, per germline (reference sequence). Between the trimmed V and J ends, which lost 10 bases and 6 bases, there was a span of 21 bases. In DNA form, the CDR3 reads TGTGCCACCAGATCAGGGATGGATTCGTCTGAAGCTTTCTTT. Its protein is CATRSGMDSSEAFF. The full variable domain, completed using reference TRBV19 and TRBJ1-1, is DGGITQSPKYLFRKEGQNVTLSCEQNLNHDAMYWYRQDPGQGLRLIYYSQIVNDFQKGDIAEGYSVSREKKESFPLTVTSAQKNPTAFYLCATRSGMDSSEAFFGQGTRLTVV.

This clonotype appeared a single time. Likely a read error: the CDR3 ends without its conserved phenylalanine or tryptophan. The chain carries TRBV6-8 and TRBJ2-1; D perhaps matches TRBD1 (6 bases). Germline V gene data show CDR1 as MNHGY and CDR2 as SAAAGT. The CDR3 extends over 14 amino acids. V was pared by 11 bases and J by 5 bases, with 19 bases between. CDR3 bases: TGTGCCGGGGACATCTCTAGAGAAAACAATGAGCAGTTCTAC. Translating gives CAGDISRENNEQFY.

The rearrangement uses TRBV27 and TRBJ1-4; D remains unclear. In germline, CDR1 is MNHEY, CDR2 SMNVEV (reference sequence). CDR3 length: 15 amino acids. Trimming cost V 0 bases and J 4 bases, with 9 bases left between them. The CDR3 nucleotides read TGTGCCAGCAGTTTATCGTGGGATATTAATGAAAAACTGTTTTTT. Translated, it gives CASSLSWDINEKLFF.

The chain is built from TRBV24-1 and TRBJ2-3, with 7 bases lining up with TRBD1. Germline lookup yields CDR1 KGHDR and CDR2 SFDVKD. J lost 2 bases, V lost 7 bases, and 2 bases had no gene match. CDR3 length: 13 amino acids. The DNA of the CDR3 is TGTGCCACCAGGGACAGGAACACAGATACGCAGTATTTT. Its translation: CATRDRNTDTQYF.

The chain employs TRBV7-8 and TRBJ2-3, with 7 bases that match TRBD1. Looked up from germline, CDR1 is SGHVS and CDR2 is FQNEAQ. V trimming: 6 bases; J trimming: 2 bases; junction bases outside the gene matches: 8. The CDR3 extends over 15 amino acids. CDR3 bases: TGTGCCAGCAGAAAAGACAGGGTTTTCACAGATACGCAGTATTTT. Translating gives CASRKDRVFTDTQYF.

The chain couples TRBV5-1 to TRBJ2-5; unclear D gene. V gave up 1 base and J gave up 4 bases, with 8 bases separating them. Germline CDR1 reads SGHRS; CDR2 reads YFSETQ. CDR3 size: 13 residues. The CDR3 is CASSLSHLETQYF. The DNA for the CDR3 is TGCGCCAGCAGCTTGTCCCATCTAGAGACCCAGTACTTC.

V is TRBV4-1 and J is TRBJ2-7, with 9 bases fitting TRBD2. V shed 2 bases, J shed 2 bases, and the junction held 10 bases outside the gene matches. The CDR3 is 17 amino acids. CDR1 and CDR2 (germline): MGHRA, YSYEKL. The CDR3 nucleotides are TGCGCCAGCAGCCAATTACCACCGGGACTAGCAGCCTACGAGCAGTACTTC. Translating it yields CASSQLPPGLAAYEQYF.

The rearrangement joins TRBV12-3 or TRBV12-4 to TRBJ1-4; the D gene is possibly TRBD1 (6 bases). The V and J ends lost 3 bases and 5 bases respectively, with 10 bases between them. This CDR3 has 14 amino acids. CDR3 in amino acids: CASSFTGGNEKLFF. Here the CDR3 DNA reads TGTGCCAGCAGTTTTACGGGGGGCAATGAAAAACTGTTTTTT.

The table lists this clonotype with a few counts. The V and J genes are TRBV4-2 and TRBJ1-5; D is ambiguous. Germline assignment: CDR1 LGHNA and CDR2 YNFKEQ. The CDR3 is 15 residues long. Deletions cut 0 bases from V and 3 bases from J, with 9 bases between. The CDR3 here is CASSQDAGYNQPQHF. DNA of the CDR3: TGTGCCAGCAGCCAAGACGCGGGGTACAATCAGCCCCAGCATTTT.

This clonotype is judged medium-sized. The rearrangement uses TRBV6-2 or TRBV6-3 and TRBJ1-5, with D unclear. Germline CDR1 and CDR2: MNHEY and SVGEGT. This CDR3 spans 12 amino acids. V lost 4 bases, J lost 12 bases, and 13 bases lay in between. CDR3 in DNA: TGTGCCAGCAGTTCCGCTCAGCGCGGCCAGCATTTT. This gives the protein CASSSAQRGQHF.

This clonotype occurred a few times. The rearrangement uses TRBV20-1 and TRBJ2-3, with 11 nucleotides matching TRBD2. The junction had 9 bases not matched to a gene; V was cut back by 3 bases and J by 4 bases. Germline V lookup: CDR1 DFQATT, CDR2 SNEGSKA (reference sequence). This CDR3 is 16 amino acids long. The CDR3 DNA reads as TGCAGTGCTAGTCTACTTAGCGGGAGGGGTTCAGATACGCAGTATTTT. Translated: CSASLLSGRGSDTQYF.

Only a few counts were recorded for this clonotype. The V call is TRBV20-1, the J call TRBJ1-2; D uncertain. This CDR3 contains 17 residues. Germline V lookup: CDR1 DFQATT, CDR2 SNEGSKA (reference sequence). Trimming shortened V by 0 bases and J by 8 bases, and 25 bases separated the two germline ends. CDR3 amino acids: CSARDSGGKIRSWGYTF. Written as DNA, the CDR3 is TGCAGTGCTAGAGATTCGGGTGGCAAGATACGGTCATGGGGCTACACCTTC.

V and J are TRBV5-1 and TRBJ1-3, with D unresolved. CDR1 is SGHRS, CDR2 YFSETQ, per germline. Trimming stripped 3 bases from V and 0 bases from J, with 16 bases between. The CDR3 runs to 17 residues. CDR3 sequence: CASSSSVLRSSGNTIYF. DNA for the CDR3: TGCGCCAGCAGCTCATCCGTCCTACGGAGCTCTGGAAACACCATATATTTT.

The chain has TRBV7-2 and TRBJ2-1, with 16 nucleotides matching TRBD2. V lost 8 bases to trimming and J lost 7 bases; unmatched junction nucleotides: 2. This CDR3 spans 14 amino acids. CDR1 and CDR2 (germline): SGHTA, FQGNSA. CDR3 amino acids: CASGTSGRVNEQFF. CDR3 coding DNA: TGTGCCAGCGGGACTAGCGGGAGGGTTAATGAGCAGTTCTTC.